The 24 T cell receptor beta chains below come from one sample, sequenced in a study of human T cells and chemical hapten exposure. TCRdb used MiXCR to reprocess the 5' RACE reads, holding one entry per CDR3 protein. The sample gives roughly 81,000 distinct CDR3 sequences, approximately 7.7% of which show up once; 2% to 2.5% is in the top ten. Total RNA extraction was carried out from unfractionated whole blood. Every receptor here comes from a male donor in good health.

This clonotype has a handful of counts. The V gene is TRBV5-1, the J gene TRBJ2-1; 7 bases map to TRBD2. The germline V gene has CDR1 SGHRS and CDR2 YFSETQ. V lost 0 bases, J lost 1 base, and 19 bases stayed unmatched. The CDR3 totals 21 residues. Here the CDR3 reads CASSLGRRTTPSGRSYNEQFF. CDR3 nucleotides: TGCGCCAGCAGCTTGGGCCGACGAACCACCCCTAGCGGTCGTTCCTACAATGAGCAGTTCTTC.

This chain links TRBV6-5 with TRBJ2-7; D possibly uses TRBD1 or TRBD2 (5 bases each). This CDR3 is built from 16 residues. Germline V lookup: CDR1 MNHEY, CDR2 SVGAGI. V was trimmed by 0 bases and J by 0 bases, leaving 12 bases between them. CDR3: CASSYSPAGSSYEQYF. The CDR3 DNA sequence: TGTGCCAGCAGTTACTCCCCAGCAGGGAGCTCCTACGAGCAGTACTTC.

This clonotype was seen repeatedly, ten times or more. This chain uses TRBV15 with TRBJ1-2; maybe TRBD1 (6 bases). This CDR3 is built from 16 residues. Germline V lookup: CDR1 LNHNV, CDR2 YYDKDF (reference sequence). V gave up 5 bases and J gave up 7 bases, with 23 bases separating them. This CDR3 reads CATSARTAYPLSGYTF. CDR3 coding DNA: TGTGCCACCAGCGCTCGGACAGCCTACCCCCTATCTGGCTACACCTTC.

A note on this clonotype: A single base separates this from a much larger clone, so it may be a read error. The chain has TRBV13 and TRBJ1-6; D perhaps matches TRBD1 (5 bases). The CDR3 is 15 amino acids. The germline V gene encodes CDR1 PRHDT and CDR2 FYEKMQ (reference sequence). In DNA form, the CDR3 reads TGTGCCAGCAGCCAGGGACCGACCTATAAGTCACCCCTCCACTTT. This sequence encodes CASSQGPTYKSPLHF. The variable domain in full, completed from reference TRBV13 and TRBJ1-6, reads AAGVIQSPRHLIKEKRETATLKCYPIPRHDTVYWYQQGPGQDPQFLISFYEKMQSDKGSIPDRFSAQQFSDYHSELNMSSLELGDSALYFCASSQGPTYKSPLHFGNGTRLTVT.

This clonotype was detected only once. J is TRBJ2-1 and V is TRBV6-1; 10 bases fit TRBD2. Looked up from germline, CDR1 is MNHNS and CDR2 is SASEGT. There are 15 residues in the CDR3. V shed 4 bases and J 7 bases; nucleotides not matched to a gene: 7. The CDR3 nucleotides are TGTGCCAGCAGTGCCGCGGCTAGCGGGGGTAATGAGCAGTTCTTC. Amino acids: CASSAAASGGNEQFF.

The gene calls are TRBV9 and TRBJ2-2; tentative D call: TRBD1 (6 bases). Looked up from germline, CDR1 is SGDLS and CDR2 is YYNGEE. The CDR3 consists of 16 residues. The V gene lost 0 bases and the J gene lost 3 bases, with 12 bases spanning the gap. CDR3 DNA: TGTGCCAGCAGCGTAGGAGGCAGGGGCCACACCGGGGAGCTGTTTTTT. Its protein product is CASSVGGRGHTGELFF.

This clonotype has a count of ten or more. The V call is TRBV6-5, the J call TRBJ1-6; D gene ambiguous. The germline V gene encodes CDR1 MNHEY and CDR2 SVGAGI. The CDR3 is made up of 15 amino acids. The V end lost 6 bases, the J end lost 8 bases, and 17 bases lay between the germline ends. In DNA, the CDR3 is TGTGCCAGCAGCGGCCCGGGCAGCCCTCATTCACCCCTCCACTTT. The encoded protein is CASSGPGSPHSPLHF.

The genes are TRBV11-3 and TRBJ2-5; 10 bases fit TRBD2. Trimming took 3 bases from V and 1 from J; bases not matched to a gene: 5. The CDR3 length is 16 residues. Germline V CDR1 and CDR2: SGHNT, YENEEA. This CDR3 reads CASSLGSGGAQETQYF. CDR3 sequence (DNA): TGTGCCAGCAGCTTGGGAAGCGGGGGGGCCCAAGAGACCCAGTACTTC.

This clonotype was seen at least ten times. The V gene is TRBV27, the J gene TRBJ2-3, with 7 positions matching TRBD2. J lost 5 bases, V lost 6 bases, and 11 bases had no gene match. CDR3 length: 15 residues. Germline V gives CDR1 MNHEY, CDR2 SMNVEV (reference sequence). CDR3 region: CASSLEGGPIDTQYF. The CDR3 bases are TGTGCCAGCAGCCTAGAGGGAGGGCCGATAGATACGCAGTATTTT.

This clonotype has a handful of counts. The rearrangement links TRBV13 to TRBJ1-4; D unclear. CDR3 length: 16 residues. From germline, CDR1 is PRHDT and CDR2 FYEKMQ (reference sequence). Trimming cost V 4 bases and J 0 bases, with 12 bases left between them. This chain's CDR3 is CASSSASPATNEKLFF. As DNA, the CDR3 is TGTGCCAGCAGCTCCGCCTCCCCGGCAACTAATGAAAAACTGTTTTTT.

This clonotype was counted between two and nine times. The V gene is TRBV9, the J gene TRBJ1-1, with D unresolved. Trimming took off 0 bases at V and 2 bases at J, with 11 bases between the two ends. The germline CDR1 and CDR2 sequences are SGDLS and YYNGEE. The CDR3 totals 15 residues. CDR3 DNA: TGTGCCAGCAGCGTAGCCCCCGCGGGAAACACTGAAGCTTTCTTT. This gives the protein CASSVAPAGNTEAFF.

This rearrangement joins TRBV18 to TRBJ1-1; D gene uncertain. The ends were cut back, 6 bases at V and 5 bases at J, with 16 bases in the middle. The CDR3 spans 14 residues. In germline, CDR1 is KGHSH, CDR2 LQKENI. The CDR3 bases are TGTGCCAGCTCCGTCGACGGGTCGGGGACTGAAGCTTTCTTT. Protein product: CASSVDGSGTEAFF.

This clonotype was observed at least ten times. The V gene is TRBV7-9, the J gene TRBJ1-6, with D unclear. The CDR3 sequence is 12 residues long. Trimming stripped 0 bases from V and 6 bases from J, with 0 bases between. CDR1 and CDR2 (germline): SEHNR, FQNEAQ (reference sequence). The CDR3 here is CASSLANSPLHF. In DNA, the CDR3 is TGTGCCAGCAGCTTAGCTAATTCACCCCTCCACTTT.

This chain uses TRBV28 with TRBJ1-4, with D uncertain. In germline, CDR1 is MDHEN, CDR2 SYDVKM. With 7 bases removed from V and 0 bases from J, the gap between germline ends came to 12 bases. This CDR3 comprises 15 residues. The CDR3 loop reads CASKSGFATNEKLFF. DNA for the CDR3: TGTGCCAGCAAGTCGGGCTTTGCAACTAATGAAAAACTGTTTTTT.

This clonotype was counted only a few times. This sequence joins TRBV6-6 and TRBJ2-7, with 7 bases fitting TRBD1. This CDR3 comprises 13 residues. Germline loops: CDR1 MNHNY, CDR2 SVGAGI (reference sequence). V shed 6 bases and J 4 bases; nucleotides not matched to a gene: 6. The CDR3 loop reads CASSSVQGYEQYF. The CDR3 DNA reads as TGTGCCAGCAGCTCCGTACAGGGGTACGAGCAGTACTTC.

This clonotype was seen ten or more times. The chain uses TRBV29-1 and TRBJ2-3, with D possibly matching TRBD1 (6 bases). Trimming removed 6 bases at V and 0 bases at J, with 10 bases between. The V gene's germline CDR1 is SQVTM and CDR2 ANQGSEA. The CDR3 is 13 amino acids. The chain's CDR3 is CSVDSPSTDTQYF. In DNA, the CDR3 is TGCAGCGTGGACAGTCCTAGCACAGATACGCAGTATTTT.

Many counts were recorded for this clonotype. This chain links TRBV7-9 with TRBJ2-7; TRBD2 might be the D (7 bases). Germline CDR1 SEHNR, CDR2 FQNEAQ (reference sequence). The CDR3 sequence is 13 residues long. V was trimmed by 2 bases and J by 5 bases, leaving 10 bases between them. The chain's CDR3 is CASSLIGGDEQYF. The CDR3, as DNA: TGTGCCAGCAGCTTAATAGGGGGGGACGAGCAGTACTTC.

This clonotype was seen ten or more times. The V gene is TRBV6-2 or TRBV6-3, the J gene TRBJ1-1; the match to TRBD1 covers 7 bases. The CDR3 is 14 amino acids. Germline-derived CDR1 and CDR2 are MNHEY and SVGEGT. Germline trimming cut 7 bases from V and 0 bases from J; bases unmatched to any gene: 5. The CDR3, as DNA: TGTGCCAGCACCAAGACAGGGATGAACACTGAAGCTTTCTTT. Translation gives CASTKTGMNTEAFF.

This clonotype was seen ten or more times. The chain combines TRBV2 with TRBJ1-6, with a weak D call TRBD1 (5 bases). From germline, CDR1 is SNHLY and CDR2 FYNNEI. This CDR3 spans 15 amino acids. Trimming left V 3 bases short and J 0 bases short, with 6 bases between. The CDR3 coding sequence is TGTGCCAGCAGTGAGCAGGGCTCCTATAATTCACCCCTCCACTTT. Its translation is CASSEQGSYNSPLHF.

This clonotype was seen ten or more times. The V call is TRBV20-1, the J call TRBJ2-1; possible D gene TRBD2, 6 bases. Looked up from germline, CDR1 is DFQATT and CDR2 is SNEGSKA (reference sequence). Between the trimmed V and J ends, which lost 0 bases and 4 bases, there was a span of 10 bases. The CDR3 contains 14 residues. CDR3 amino acids: CSARDPGRYNEQFF. In nucleotides, the CDR3 is TGCAGTGCTAGAGATCCGGGGAGGTACAATGAGCAGTTCTTC.

The CDR3 DNA is TGTGCCAGCACTGAGACCCACAGGGGAATGGATGAGCAGTTCTTC. This codes for CASTETHRGMDEQFF. The chain has TRBV6-2 or TRBV6-3 and TRBJ2-1, with 7 bases matching TRBD1. The CDR3 has 15 residues. Losses at the gene ends were 7 bases for V and 8 bases for J; bases not matched to a gene: 14. The germline V gene encodes CDR1 MNHEY and CDR2 SVGEGT.

The rearrangement links TRBV5-4 to TRBJ2-7; the match to TRBD1 covers 7 bases. The CDR3 contains 13 residues. Germline V gives CDR1 SGHNT, CDR2 YYREEE (reference sequence). The J segment lost 5 bases and the V segment lost 6 bases, leaving 8 bases of the junction unmatched. The CDR3 loop reads CASTIDRVHEQYF. CDR3 DNA: TGTGCCAGCACCATTGACAGGGTCCACGAGCAGTACTTC.

Comments on this clonotype: A read error is possible here, since a much larger clone lies one base away. Written as DNA, the CDR3 is TGTGCCAGCTCCGACCCTCATAGCAATCAGCCCCAGCATTTT. It translates to CASSDPHSNQPQHF. The chain couples TRBV6-2 or TRBV6-3 to TRBJ1-5, with no clear D. Germline CDR1 and CDR2: MNHEY and SVGEGT. The V gene lost 8 bases and the J gene lost 0 bases, with 11 bases spanning the gap. The CDR3 is 14 amino acids.

This clonotype turned up a few times. V usage is TRBV7-2 and J usage is TRBJ2-1; no clear D. From germline, CDR1 is SGHTA and CDR2 FQGNSA. The V gene lost 5 bases and the J gene lost 0 bases, with 11 bases spanning the gap. The CDR3 loop spans 15 amino acids. CDR3 region: CASSPHRSSYNEQFF. The CDR3 DNA follows: TGTGCCAGCAGCCCCCACCGAAGCTCCTACAATGAGCAGTTCTTC.